This T cell receptor (beta chain) appears in the sequencing data of a study of blood T cell repertoires in COVID-19. This table comes from immunoSEQ multiplex PCR, and its TCRdb copy is limited to in-frame clones, with some not included. The data contain 150,000 or so clones, about nine tenths of them singletons. The CDR3 has 14 residues. CDR1 and CDR2 (germline): ENHRY, SYGVKD. The germline V and J ends were trimmed by 3 bases and 0 bases, with 7 bases remaining between them. The clonotype originates from a woman aged 40-49 years who had been exposed to COVID-19. J is TRBJ2-3 and V is TRBV10-3; D uncertain. Sequenced sample: PBMCs or T cells enriched from blood (not recorded which). This CDR3 reads CAISDGPSTDTQYF. The DNA of the CDR3 is TGTGCCATCAGTGATGGGCCCAGCACAGATACGCAGTATTTT.